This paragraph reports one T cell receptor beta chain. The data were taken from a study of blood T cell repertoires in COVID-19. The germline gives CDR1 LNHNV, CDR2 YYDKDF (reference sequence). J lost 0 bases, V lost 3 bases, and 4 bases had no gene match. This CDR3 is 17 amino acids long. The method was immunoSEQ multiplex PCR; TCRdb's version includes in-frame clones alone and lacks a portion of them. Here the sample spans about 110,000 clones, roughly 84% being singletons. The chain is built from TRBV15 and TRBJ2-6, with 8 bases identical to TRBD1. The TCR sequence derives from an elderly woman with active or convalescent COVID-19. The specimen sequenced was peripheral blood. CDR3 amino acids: CATSRGDRSSGANVLTF. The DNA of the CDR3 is TGTGCCACCAGCAGGGGGGACAGGAGCTCTGGGGCCAACGTCCTGACTTTC.